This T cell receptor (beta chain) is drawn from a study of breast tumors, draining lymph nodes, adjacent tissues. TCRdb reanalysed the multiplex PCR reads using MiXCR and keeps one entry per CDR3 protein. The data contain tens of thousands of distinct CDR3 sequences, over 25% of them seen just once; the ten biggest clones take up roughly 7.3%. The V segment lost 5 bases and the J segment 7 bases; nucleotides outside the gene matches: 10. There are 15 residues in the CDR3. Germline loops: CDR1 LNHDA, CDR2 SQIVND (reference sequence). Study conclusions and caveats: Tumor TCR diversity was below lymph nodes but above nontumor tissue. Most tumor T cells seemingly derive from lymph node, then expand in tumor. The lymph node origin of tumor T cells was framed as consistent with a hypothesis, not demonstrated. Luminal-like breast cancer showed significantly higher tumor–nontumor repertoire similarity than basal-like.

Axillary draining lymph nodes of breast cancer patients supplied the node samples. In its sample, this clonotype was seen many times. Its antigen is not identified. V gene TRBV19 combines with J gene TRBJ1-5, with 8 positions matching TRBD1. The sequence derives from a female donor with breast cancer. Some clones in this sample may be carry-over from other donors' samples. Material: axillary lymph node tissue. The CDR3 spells CASSAAGGGRQPQHF. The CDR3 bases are TGTGCCAGTAGTGCCGCAGGGGGCGGGCGCCAGCCCCAGCATTTT.